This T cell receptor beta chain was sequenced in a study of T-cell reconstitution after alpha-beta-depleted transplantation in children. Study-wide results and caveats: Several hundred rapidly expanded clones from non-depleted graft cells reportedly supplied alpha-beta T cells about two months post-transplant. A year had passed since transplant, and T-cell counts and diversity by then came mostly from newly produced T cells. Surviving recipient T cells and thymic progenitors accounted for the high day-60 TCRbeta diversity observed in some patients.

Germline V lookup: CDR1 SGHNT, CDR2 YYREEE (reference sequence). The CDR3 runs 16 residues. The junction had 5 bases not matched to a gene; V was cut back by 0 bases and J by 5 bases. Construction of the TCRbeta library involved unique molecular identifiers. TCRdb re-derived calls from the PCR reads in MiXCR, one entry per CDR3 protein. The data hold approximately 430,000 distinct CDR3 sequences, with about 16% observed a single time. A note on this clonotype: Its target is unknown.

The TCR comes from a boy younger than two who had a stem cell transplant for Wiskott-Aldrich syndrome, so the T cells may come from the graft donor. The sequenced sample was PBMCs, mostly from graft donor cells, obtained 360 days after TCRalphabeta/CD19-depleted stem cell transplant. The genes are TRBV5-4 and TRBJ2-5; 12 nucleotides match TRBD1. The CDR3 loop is CASSLASGTGGETQYF. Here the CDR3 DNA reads TGTGCCAGCAGCTTGGCGTCCGGGACAGGGGGCGAGACCCAGTACTTC.